What follows describes a single T cell receptor (beta chain). The CDR3 extends over 15 amino acids. V gave up 2 bases and J gave up 4 bases, with 14 bases separating them. The germline V gene has CDR1 SNHLY and CDR2 FYNNEI. The data were taken from a study of OX40 agonist ivuxolimab in advanced cancers. Repertoires were generated with immunoSEQ multiplex PCR, while TCRdb's copy carries only in-frame clones and drops some. The sample has under 95,000 clones; 93% are singletons. This sequence originates from an adult with an advanced solid tumor such as melanoma, head and neck, liver or kidney cancer. The rearrangement uses TRBV2 and TRBJ1-2, with D perhaps matching TRBD1 (6 bases). The sequencing used CD4+ or CD8+ T cells sorted from blood, collected in a trial of the OX40 agonist ivuxolimab. The CDR3 sequence: CASSESGQTGYGYTF. The CDR3 nucleotides are TGTGCCAGCAGTGAATCTGGACAGACGGGCTATGGCTACACCTTC.